This TCR beta chain derives from a study of cytomegalovirus exposure and HLA in healthy donors (dated by TCRdb to between 2016 and 2019). Background on the whole study: According to a later analysis, the roughly 120 validation repertoires were produced on the same platform as the approximately 690 repertoires of the first cohort. The study was designed to test whether signatures of past pathogen exposure could be identified by cataloging public T cell receptors. Along with the approximately 650-subject first cohort, a separate validation cohort of around 110 different subjects was used. To predict cytomegalovirus infection status, the study brought together high-throughput TCR immunosequencing, statistical association of individual TCRs with disease status, and machine learning.

Separate from the roughly 630-subject first cohort, the validation cohort of about 120 subjects was the group to which the donors belonged. In regard to this clone: The antigen it binds to is not known. No quality values exist for individual bases; no much larger clone is one base distant.

CDR1 SGDLS and CDR2 YYNGEE were looked up in the germline V gene. From cysteine to phenylalanine, the CDR3 is 14 amino acids long. The DNA shown is the 42-base CDR3, in frame from base 1. V is clipped by 1 base and J by 5 bases, and the sequence between their germline boundaries is 9 bases long. Overall results and qualifications from the work: While some public TCRs were present in many individuals, most TCR sequences turned up only very rarely across donors. Cytomegalovirus status was reported to be diagnosed by the classifier with high specificity and sensitivity in both the original and validation cohorts. A later analysis had no HLA typing for the validation cohort, so co-occurrence there was scored across all 110 or so repertoires. A few of the identified cytomegalovirus-associated TCR beta chains were confirmed in vitro to be specific for cytomegalovirus antigens. In a later analysis, TCRs clustered in the first cohort were found to also tend to co-occur in the approximately 110 validation repertoires, with around 94% of cluster scores above 0. The authors suggested that the approach could potentially be generalized to other disease states and immunological phenotypes. In the study, about 150 TCR beta chains were listed as associated with cytomegalovirus.

Library creation used the immunoSEQ multiplex PCR assay. The published analysis was carried out like this. A statistical classification framework was built for diagnosing cytomegalovirus status from the catalog of TCR beta chain sequences. TCRdb re-hosts the immuneACCESS table, in-frame sequences only. Its copies lack some clones; in the studies checked, an unresolved V gene accounts for under half of them, and the cause for the rest is not known. V and J calls and clone size follow that table, whereas D and trimming were derived from the DNA. This sample comprises 70,000 to 75,000 clones, approximately 94% of them detected only once. Clones ranked in the top ten supply more than 0.8% of the sample.

The rearrangement joined TRBV9 to TRBJ2-2; no D segment can be confidently identified. Input material: PBMCs. The source of this sequence is a young woman in good health and CMV-seronegative. The nucleotide sequence is given as TGTGCCAGCAGCGTAAACTCCCTAACCGGGGAGCTGTTTTTT. This sequence encodes CASSVNSLTGELFF.